Listed below are T cell receptor beta chains from one sample, sequenced in a study of blood T cell repertoires in COVID-19. TCRdb's copy holds only in-frame clones and misses some; the assay was immunoSEQ multiplex PCR. Seen here are about 310,000 clones, 85% to 90% observed once, and the top ten hold more than 9%. The specimen sequenced was PBMCs or T cells enriched from blood (not recorded which). Source of these receptors: a woman aged 25 to 39 who had recovered from COVID-19. CDR3s include the opening cysteine and the closing phenylalanine or tryptophan. D genes are given only for firm matches. Clone size is given for some rows only: seen once, a few or many times, or a class if the clone is expanded.

TRBV5-1,-,TRBJ2-3,TRBD2,TGCGCCAGCAGCCTAGCGGAGAACACAGATACGCAGTATTTT,CASSLAENTDTQYF
TRBV28,-,TRBJ1-3,-,TGTGCCAGCAGTTTATTTGGTAGTACAGGCCGCTCTGGAAACACCATATATTTT,CASSLFGSTGRSGNTIYF
TRBV10-3,-,TRBJ2-7,-,TGTGCCATCAGTGAGTCGGAGACCTACGAGCAGTACTTC,CAISESETYEQYF
TRBV11-2,-,TRBJ1-2,-,TGTGCCAGCAGCTCAACCTATATTGGGTCCGGGACACCCCCTGGGAGGGCCTTC,CASSSTYIGSGTPPGRAF
TRBV10-1,-,TRBJ1-1,-,TGCGCCAACATACAGTGGGCGAACACTGAAGCTTTCTTT,CANIQWANTEAFF
TRBV30,few,TRBJ2-1,-,TGTGCCTGGAGTATGGGGACTGGTGAGCAGTTCTTC,CAWSMGTGEQFF
TRBV13,-,TRBJ2-2,TRBD1,TGTGCCAGCAGCCTCGGGACAGGGGTTTCTCTTACCGGGGAGCTGTTTTTT,CASSLGTGVSLTGELFF
TRBV19,-,TRBJ2-5,TRBD2,TGTGCCAGTAGTATTCCAGGGCGGGAGGGCCAAGAGACCCAGTACTTC,CASSIPGREGQETQYF
TRBV9,-,TRBJ2-7,TRBD2,TGTGCCAGCAGCGTTTCAGCGGGAGCCCACGAGCAGTACTTC,CASSVSAGAHEQYF
TRBV5-6,many,TRBJ1-6,TRBD1,TGTGCCCCTCCCGACAGGGATAATTCACCCCTCCACTTT,CAPPDRDNSPLHF
TRBV4-3,-,TRBJ1-5,-,TGCGCCAGCAGCCAAGAACTGGGGCGCAATCAGCCCCAGCATTTT,CASSQELGRNQPQHF
TRBV4-3,-,TRBJ2-2,TRBD2,TGCGCCAGCAGCCGTTCCAGGGGACTAGCGGGACTGGGAATCACCGGGGAGCTGTTTTTT,CASSRSRGLAGLGITGELFF
TRBV19,-,TRBJ2-1,TRBD2,TGTGCCAGTAGTATCCCTAGCGGGAGGGTGTACAATGAGCAGTTCTTC,CASSIPSGRVYNEQFF
TRBV23-1,-,TRBJ1-4,TRBD1,TGCGCCAGCAGAATAGGTTACAGGGGGCGTTTCAAACTGTTTTTT,CASRIGYRGRFKLFF
TRBV3-1/TRBV3-2,few,TRBJ2-2,TRBD2,TGTGCCAGCAGCCGGACCGGGACTAGCGGGAGTACCGGGGAGCTGTTTTTT,CASSRTGTSGSTGELFF
TRBV6-2/TRBV6-3,-,TRBJ1-2,TRBD1,TGTGCCAGCAGCTGGACGCCGGGACAGGCCTTCTATAACTATGGCTACACCTTC,CASSWTPGQAFYNYGYTF
TRBV5-5,-,TRBJ2-7,-,TGTGCCAGCAGCTTGGCTAGCGTGTCCCCCTACGAGCAGTACTTC,CASSLASVSPYEQYF
TRBV2,few,TRBJ1-5,-,TGTGCCAGCAGTGACAGAACAAGCAATCAGCCCCAGCATTTT,CASSDRTSNQPQHF
TRBV4-1,once,TRBJ1-5,TRBD1,TGCGCCAGCAGCCCCTATATCGACAGGGGATCATATCAGCCCCAGCATTTT,CASSPYIDRGSYQPQHF
TRBV4-1,-,TRBJ2-2,-,TGCGCCAGCAGCCAAGATGGGGGAGGTAACACCGGGGAGCTGTTTTTT,CASSQDGGGNTGELFF
TRBV7-9,-,TRBJ1-2,TRBD1,TGTGCCAGCAGCTCCGGTACAGGGGGCGACTATGGCTACACCTTC,CASSSGTGGDYGYTF
TRBV19,-,TRBJ2-3,-,TGTGCCAGTAGGGCGGTCGCTAGCGAGCTCACAGATACGCAGTATTTT,CASRAVASELTDTQYF
TRBV5-4,-,TRBJ1-1,-,TGTGCCAGCAGCCCCGGGATGGGCAAGCACACTGAAGCTTTCTTT,CASSPGMGKHTEAFF
TRBV7-9,-,TRBJ2-1,TRBD2,TGTGCCAGCAGCCAGTCGCTAGCGGGATTATACAATGAGCAGTTCTTC,CASSQSLAGLYNEQFF
TRBV19,-,TRBJ2-1,TRBD2,TGTGCCAGTAGGACTAGCGGGAGGTCCCCCAATGAGCAGTTCTTC,CASRTSGRSPNEQFF
TRBV5-1,-,TRBJ1-4,-,TGCGCCAGCAGCTTGGCTGCGAGTGATGAAAAACTGTTTTTT,CASSLAASDEKLFF
TRBV3-1/TRBV3-2,-,TRBJ2-7,-,TGTGCCAGCAGTCGAACCGGGACACTTTACGAGCAGTACTTC,CASSRTGTLYEQYF
TRBV18,-,TRBJ1-2,-,TGTGCCAGCTCACTTACACTCGGAGGGAATCGCTACACCTTC,CASSLTLGGNRYTF
TRBV28,-,TRBJ1-1,TRBD1,TGTGCCAGCCCTGGACAGGGAGGACTGAACACTGAAGCTTTCTTT,CASPGQGGLNTEAFF
TRBV3-1/TRBV3-2,-,TRBJ2-7,TRBD2,TGTGCCAGCAGCCCCTCACTAGCGGGAGGTTTCGAGCAGTACTTC,CASSPSLAGGFEQYF
TRBV10-3,-,TRBJ1-1,-,TGTGCCATCAGTGAGGGGGCGGGAAATGAAGCTTTCTTT,CAISEGAGNEAFF
TRBV7-6,-,TRBJ1-1,-,TGTGCCAGCAGCTTAACGGGGGGAGCTGAAGCTTTCTTT,CASSLTGGAEAFF
TRBV7-8,-,TRBJ2-7,-,TGTGCCAGCAGCTTAGACTCAGGAACGGCTTACGAGCAGTACTTC,CASSLDSGTAYEQYF
TRBV28,-,TRBJ1-5,-,TGTGCCAGCACTCGACACCCACTCAATCAGCCCCAGCATTTT,CASTRHPLNQPQHF
TRBV6-5,-,TRBJ1-4,-,TGTGCCAGCAGTTACGGGCCAAATGAAAAACTGTTTTTT,CASSYGPNEKLFF
TRBV18,-,TRBJ2-5,TRBD1,TGTGCCAGCTCACCTTGGACAGGTGACCTCCAAGAGACCCAGTACTTC,CASSPWTGDLQETQYF
TRBV7-9,-,TRBJ2-2,TRBD2,TGTGCCAGCAGCTTAATGTGGACTAGTGGGACCGGGGAGCTGTTTTTT,CASSLMWTSGTGELFF
TRBV3-1/TRBV3-2,-,TRBJ2-6,TRBD1,TGTGCCAGCAGCCTTACCTCACAGGGGGCGATGGCCAACGTCCTGACTTTC,CASSLTSQGAMANVLTF
TRBV3-1/TRBV3-2,-,TRBJ2-7,TRBD2,TGTGCCAGCAGCCAAGATCAGGCCGTAGGACTAGCGGGAGGGCCGTTGTACGAGCAGTACTTC,CASSQDQAVGLAGGPLYEQYF
TRBV30,once,TRBJ2-3,-,TGTGCCTGGAGTGTGGGCGGGAGCACAGATACGCAGTATTTT,CAWSVGGSTDTQYF
TRBV6-5,-,TRBJ2-7,TRBD2,TGTGCCAGCAGCCATACTAGCGGGAGTTACGAGCAGTACTTC,CASSHTSGSYEQYF
TRBV4-1,few,TRBJ2-7,-,TGCGCCAGCAGCCATAGCGATTCCGGCTCCTACGAGCAGTACTTC,CASSHSDSGSYEQYF
TRBV19,-,TRBJ2-7,-,TGTGCCAGTAGTATAGGTGCCAGGGGCCACGAGCAGTACTTC,CASSIGARGHEQYF
TRBV30,-,TRBJ2-1,TRBD1,TGTGCCTGGAGTGTACAGGGGGCGAGGGAGCAGTTCTTC,CAWSVQGAREQFF